This TCR beta chain was captured in a study of vaccination effects on CD4 cells after COVID-19. Antigen-specific CD4+ T cells were first expanded with viral peptide pools by the ViraFEST assay and only then sequenced. Cultured cells yielded isolated CD4+ T cells after around 9 days. SARS-CoV-2 infection was confirmed by PCR in the person between March and December 2020. The V gene's germline CDR1 is SGHTA and CDR2 FQGTGA. V gave up 1 base and J gave up 1 base; unmatched junction bases: 15. The CDR3 contains 20 residues. Study-level points and caveats: Convalescent post-vaccine spike-reactive clones were mostly newly vaccine-induced. Early post-infection timepoints were absent, and convalescent patients were few.

Libraries were prepared by immunoSEQ multiplex PCR; TCRdb keeps only in-frame clonotypes and omits some of them. Altogether tens of thousands of clones are present, around 78% being singletons, with the ten largest covering roughly 33%. Regarding this clone: Its antigen is not known.

This TCR was sampled from a human donor who had a prior SARS-CoV-2 infection. The material was CD4+ T cells from PBMCs cultured with a peptide pool, obtained before COVID-19 vaccination. The V call is TRBV7-3, the J call TRBJ1-2, with 10 nucleotides matching TRBD1. This CDR3 reads CASSLRVGGTGVQINYGYTF. CDR3 bases: TGTGCCAGCAGCTTAAGGGTCGGCGGGACAGGGGTTCAAATTAACTATGGCTACACCTTC. Variable domain in full (rest from reference TRBV7-3 and TRBJ1-2): GAGVSQTPSNKVTEKGKYVELRCDPISGHTALYWYRQSLGQGPEFLIYFQGTGAADDSGLPNDRFFAVRPEGSVSTLKIQRTERGDSAVYLCASSLRVGGTGVQINYGYTFGSGTRLTVV.